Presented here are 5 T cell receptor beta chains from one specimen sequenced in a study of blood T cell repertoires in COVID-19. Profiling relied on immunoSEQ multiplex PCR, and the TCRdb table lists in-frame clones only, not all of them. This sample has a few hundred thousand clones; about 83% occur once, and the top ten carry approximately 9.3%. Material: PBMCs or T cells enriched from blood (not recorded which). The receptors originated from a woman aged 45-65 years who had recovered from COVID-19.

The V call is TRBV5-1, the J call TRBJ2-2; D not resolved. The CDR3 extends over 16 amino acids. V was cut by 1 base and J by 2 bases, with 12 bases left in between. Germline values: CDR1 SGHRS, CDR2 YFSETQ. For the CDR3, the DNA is TGCGCCAGCAGCTTGTTGGTAGGAGTAAACACCGGGGAGCTGTTTTTT. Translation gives CASSLLVGVNTGELFF.

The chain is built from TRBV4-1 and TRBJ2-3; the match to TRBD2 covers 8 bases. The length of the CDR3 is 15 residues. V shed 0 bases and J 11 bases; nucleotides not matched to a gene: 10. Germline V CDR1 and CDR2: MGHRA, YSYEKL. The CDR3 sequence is CASSQDRGSGGKQYF. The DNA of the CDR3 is TGCGCCAGCAGCCAAGATCGGGGTTCGGGGGGGAAGCAGTATTTT.

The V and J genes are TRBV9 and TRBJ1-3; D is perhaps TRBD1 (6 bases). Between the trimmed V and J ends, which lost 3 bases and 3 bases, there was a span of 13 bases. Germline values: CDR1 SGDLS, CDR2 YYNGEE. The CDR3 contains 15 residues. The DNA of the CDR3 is TGTGCCAGCAGCGACACAGGGTTTGGTGGAAACACCATATATTTT. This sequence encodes CASSDTGFGGNTIYF.

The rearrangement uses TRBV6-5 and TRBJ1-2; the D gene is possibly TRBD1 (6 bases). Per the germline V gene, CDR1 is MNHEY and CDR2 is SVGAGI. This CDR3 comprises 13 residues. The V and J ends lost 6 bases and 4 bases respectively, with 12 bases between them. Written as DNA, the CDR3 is TGTGCCAGCAGCAATGCAGGGGTCTATGGCTACACCTTC. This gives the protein CASSNAGVYGYTF.

Here the CDR3 DNA reads TGTGCCAGCAGCGTACAGGGCTGGAACACTGAAGCTTTCTTT. Translating gives CASSVQGWNTEAFF. This chain links TRBV9 with TRBJ1-1, with D perhaps matching TRBD1 (5 bases). The CDR3 has 14 amino acids. In germline, CDR1 is SGDLS, CDR2 YYNGEE. V lost 1 base and J lost 1, with 8 bases in between.